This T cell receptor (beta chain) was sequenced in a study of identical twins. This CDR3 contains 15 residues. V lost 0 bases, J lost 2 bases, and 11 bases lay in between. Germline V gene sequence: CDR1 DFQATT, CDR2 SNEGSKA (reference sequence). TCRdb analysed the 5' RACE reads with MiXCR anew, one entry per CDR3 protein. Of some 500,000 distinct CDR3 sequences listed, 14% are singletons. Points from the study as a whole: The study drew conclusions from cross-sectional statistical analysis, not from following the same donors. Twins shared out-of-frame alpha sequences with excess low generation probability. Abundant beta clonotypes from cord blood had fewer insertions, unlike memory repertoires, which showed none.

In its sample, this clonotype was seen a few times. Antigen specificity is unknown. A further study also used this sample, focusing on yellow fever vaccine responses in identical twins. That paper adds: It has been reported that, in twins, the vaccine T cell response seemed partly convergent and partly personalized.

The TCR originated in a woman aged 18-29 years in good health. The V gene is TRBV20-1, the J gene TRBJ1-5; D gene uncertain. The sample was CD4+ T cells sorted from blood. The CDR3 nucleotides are TGCAGTGCTAGAGATCGTAGGGCAGGCAATCAGCCCCAGCATTTT. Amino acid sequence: CSARDRRAGNQPQHF.